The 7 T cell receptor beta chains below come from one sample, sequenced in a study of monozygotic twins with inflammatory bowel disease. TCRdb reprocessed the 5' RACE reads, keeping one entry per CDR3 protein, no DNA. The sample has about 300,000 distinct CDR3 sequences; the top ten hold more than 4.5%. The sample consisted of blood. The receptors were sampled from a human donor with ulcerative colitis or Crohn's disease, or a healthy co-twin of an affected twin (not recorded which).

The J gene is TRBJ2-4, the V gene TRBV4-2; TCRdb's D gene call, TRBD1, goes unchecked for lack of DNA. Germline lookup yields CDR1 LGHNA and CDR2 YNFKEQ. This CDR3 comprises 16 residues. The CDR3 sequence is CASSRETYGATNIQYF.

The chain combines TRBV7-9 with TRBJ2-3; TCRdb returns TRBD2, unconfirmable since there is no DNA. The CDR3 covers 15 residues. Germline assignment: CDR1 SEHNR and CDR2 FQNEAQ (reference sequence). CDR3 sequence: CDATGLAGTTDTQYF.

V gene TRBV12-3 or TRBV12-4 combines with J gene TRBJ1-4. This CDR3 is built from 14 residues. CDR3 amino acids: CASSAWGLGEKLFF.

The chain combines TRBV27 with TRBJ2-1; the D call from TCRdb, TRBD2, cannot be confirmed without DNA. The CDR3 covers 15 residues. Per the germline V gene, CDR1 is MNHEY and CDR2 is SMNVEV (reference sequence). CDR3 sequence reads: CASRNLAGGPYEQFF.

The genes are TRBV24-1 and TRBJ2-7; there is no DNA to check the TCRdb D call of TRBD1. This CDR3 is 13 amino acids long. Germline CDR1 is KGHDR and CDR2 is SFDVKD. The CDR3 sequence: CATSAAGSYEQYF.

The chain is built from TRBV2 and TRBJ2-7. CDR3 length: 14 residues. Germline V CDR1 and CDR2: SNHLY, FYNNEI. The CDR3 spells CASRLSVYSYEQYF. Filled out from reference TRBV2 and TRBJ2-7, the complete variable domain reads EPEVTQTPSHQVTQMGQEVILRCVPISNHLYFYWYRQILGQKVEFLVSFYNNEISEKSEIFDDQFSVERPDGSNFTLKIRSTKLEDSAMYFCASRLSVYSYEQYFGPGTRLTVT.

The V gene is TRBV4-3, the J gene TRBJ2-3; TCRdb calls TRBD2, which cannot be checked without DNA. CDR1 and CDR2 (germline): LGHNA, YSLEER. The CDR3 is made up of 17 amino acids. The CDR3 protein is CASSQDGAASSTDTQYF.